This TCR beta chain comes out of a study of circulating CD8 cells and anti-PD-1 response in melanoma. As for the study in general: Nivolumab was given intravenously at 3 mg/kg every 2 weeks. Study-wide results and caveats: Patients included both untreated and previously treated individuals. A small cohort with few responders supplied the baseline and M1 comparisons. Generally, no replicate experiments were performed.

TCR libraries were prepared from roughly 14 ng of total RNA with the QIAseq Immune Repertoire TCR panel. TCRdb reprocessed the reads via MiXCR and lists one record per CDR3 protein. The sample has roughly 250 distinct CDR3 sequences; 8.9% are singletons. The CDR3 extends over 13 amino acids. With V trimmed by 4 bases and J by 5 bases, 2 bases remained unmatched. The germline CDR1 and CDR2 sequences are SNHLY and FYNNEI. Four subsets defined by PD-1 and/or TIGIT were sorted from live CD3+CD8+TCRalphabeta+ cells. This clonotype is termed large. The antigen remains undetermined. The receptor's source is a human donor with melanoma. V and J are TRBV2 and TRBJ2-1; 7 bases are a match to TRBD1. The sample consisted of CD8+ T cells from PBMCs, taken at baseline or after one month of anti-PD-1 therapy (not recorded which). The CDR3 spells CASSVQGNNEQFF. For the CDR3, the DNA is TGTGCCAGCAGTGTACAGGGGAACAATGAGCAGTTCTTC.